The entry below describes one T cell receptor (beta chain). Its antigen remains unknown. CD4+ cells underwent separation, giving CD45RA+ naive and CD45RA-negative memory subsets. These data are taken from a study of shared clonotypes between healthy human individuals. General observations from the study: Around 5% was the fraction of naive CD4 clonotypes found shared across a handful of donors.

The CDR3 consists of 15 residues. Germline V lookup: CDR1 SGHNT, CDR2 YYREEE (reference sequence). V was shortened by 4 bases and J by 4 bases, with 14 bases between the two germline ends. Replicate PCRs for sorted subsets used 200 to 250 ng DNA; this equaled 25,000 to 35,000 T cell genomes. This table comes from immunoSEQ multiplex PCR, and its TCRdb copy is limited to in-frame clones, with some not included. Of fewer than 2.5 million clones listed, 80% to 95% were seen once; the top ten hold about 0.38%. Sequencing used naive CD4+ T cells from PBMCs. The subset here: CD45RA+ positively selected. The V call is TRBV5-4, the J call TRBJ2-2; D perhaps matches TRBD1 (5 bases). The receptor's source is a man between 18 and 35 years old in good health. Some clones in this sample may be carry-over from other donors' samples. The CDR3 nucleotides are TGTGCCAGCAGCCAACAGGAACCGACCACCGGGGAGCTGTTTTTT. Translated, it gives CASSQQEPTTGELFF.